A selection of T cell receptor beta chains follows, all from one sample in a study of chemoradiotherapy in HPV16-positive cancers. Here immunoSEQ multiplex PCR was the method, and the copy in TCRdb shows in-frame clones only, minus some. The repertoire holds fewer than 20,000 clones, with over 90% as singletons. Specimen: blood, collected from a patient who underwent chemoradiotherapy. All receptors come from a human donor with HPV-associated anogenital cancer. The CDR3 runs from the conserved cysteine through the conserved F or W. A D gene is named only where the DNA matches it firmly. Size values are once, few and many counts, or a class for expanded clones, and some rows have none.

j_gene	abundance	v_gene	d_gene	CDR3nt	CDR3aa
TRBJ2-2	.	TRBV5-1	.	TGCGCCAGCAGCTTCCAGGGCGCGGGTACCGGGGAGCTGTTTTTT	CASSFQGAGTGELFF
TRBJ1-5	once	TRBV5-6	.	TGTGCCAGCAGCTTGAGTCGTAACAGGGCCCAGCCCCAGCATTTT	CASSLSRNRAQPQHF
TRBJ2-5	.	TRBV20-1	.	TGCAGTGCTGAACAACAAGAGACCCAGTACTTC	CSAEQQETQYF
TRBJ1-4	once	TRBV15	.	TGTGCCACCAGCAGAGATGACGGACTGTTTTTT	CATSRDDGLFF
TRBJ1-2	.	TRBV4-3	.	TGCGCCAGCAGCCAAGATCCCGGGGCGCCCTATGGCTACACCTTC	CASSQDPGAPYGYTF
TRBJ2-2	.	TRBV7-9	.	TGTGCCAGCAGCATACCCCAGGTGGGGTCCGGGGAGCTGTTTTTT	CASSIPQVGSGELFF
TRBJ2-3	.	TRBV9	.	TGTGCCAGCACCCATAGCGGCACTACGGTAGATACGCAGTATTTT	CASTHSGTTVDTQYF
TRBJ2-4	.	TRBV6-6	.	TGTGCCAGCAGTTTAGGGGGGATTAGGGACATTCAGTACTTC	CASSLGGIRDIQYF
TRBJ1-1	.	TRBV7-9	.	TGTGCCAGCAGGCTCGCAGGGTCTGAAGCTTTCTTT	CASRLAGSEAFF
TRBJ1-5	.	TRBV19	TRBD1	TGTGCCAGTAGTACGGAACAGGGGGGGATCAATCAGCCCCAGCATTTT	CASSTEQGGINQPQHF
TRBJ2-3	.	TRBV7-2	.	TGTGCCAGCAGCCAGCGAGGGGGGGACACAGATACGCAGTATTTT	CASSQRGGDTDTQYF
TRBJ2-1	.	TRBV9	.	TGTGCCAGCAAGGGACCCGTAGTCAATGAGCAGTTCTTC	CASKGPVVNEQFF
TRBJ1-2	.	TRBV10-2	.	TGCGCCAGCAGTGAGTCTCCAGGGGCAAGCAGCTACACCTTC	CASSESPGASSYTF
TRBJ2-2	.	TRBV15	.	TGTGCCACCAGCACAGGGGCGATATCCGGGGAGCTGTTTTTT	CATSTGAISGELFF
TRBJ1-3	.	TRBV5-1	TRBD1	TGCGCCAGCAGCTGGGAGCCAACAGGGGATCCTGGAAACACCATATATTTT	CASSWEPTGDPGNTIYF
TRBJ1-1	.	TRBV7-9	.	TGTGCCAGCAGCTTATCGATCGAAGCTTTCTTT	CASSLSIEAFF
TRBJ2-1	.	TRBV5-1	TRBD2	TGCGCCAGCAGCTTAGCTAGCGGGGGAGACAATGAGCAGTTCTTC	CASSLASGGDNEQFF
TRBJ2-3	.	TRBV5-1	.	TGCGCCAGCAGCTTGGAAACGGGAAACCATCATACGCAGTATTTT	CASSLETGNHHTQYF
TRBJ2-7	.	TRBV6-5	TRBD2	TGTGCCAGCAGTTACAAGGCTAGCGGGAACTACGAGCAGTACTTC	CASSYKASGNYEQYF
TRBJ1-3	.	TRBV9	.	TGTGCCAGCAGCGTAGGCGCGGGAGCCTCTGGAAACACCATATATTTT	CASSVGAGASGNTIYF
TRBJ2-3	.	TRBV5-4	.	TGTGCCAGCAGCCCGGGACGGAGGATCACAGATACGCAGTATTTT	CASSPGRRITDTQYF
TRBJ1-2	.	TRBV25-1	.	TGTGCCAGCACCAGGTCAGAAGGGAACTATGGCTACACCTTC	CASTRSEGNYGYTF
TRBJ2-3	few	TRBV7-2	.	TGTGCCAGCAGTCCAGAGTTGGCAGATACGCAGTATTTT	CASSPELADTQYF
TRBJ1-1	.	TRBV9	.	TGTGCCAGCAGCCCCAAAGGACAGCTTAACACTGAAGCTTTCTTT	CASSPKGQLNTEAFF
TRBJ1-1	.	TRBV28	TRBD1	TGTGCCCTAGGGACAGGGGAACCTGAAGCTTTCTTT	CALGTGEPEAFF
TRBJ2-7	.	TRBV4-2	TRBD2	TGTGCCAGCAGCCAAGATGCGTCTAGCGGGGCTCACGAGCAGTACTTC	CASSQDASSGAHEQYF
TRBJ1-6	once	TRBV6-5	TRBD1	TGTGCCAGCAGACCTACAGGGGGCCTTAATTCACCCCTCCACTTT	CASRPTGGLNSPLHF
TRBJ2-5	.	TRBV7-9	TRBD2	TGTGCCAGCAGCTCCCTAGGCGGGGGGGCCCGAGAGACCCAGTACTTC	CASSSLGGGARETQYF
TRBJ2-1	.	TRBV29-1	.	TGCAGCGTTGAAGCCTTGGACGAGTACAATGAGCAGTTCTTC	CSVEALDEYNEQFF
TRBJ1-4	.	TRBV6-5	.	TGTGCCAGCGGGGTCCAAAGGGGAAAACTGTTTTTT	CASGVQRGKLFF
TRBJ2-1	once	TRBV6-1	TRBD1	TGTGCCAGCATGCAGGGGGCGAACAATGAGCAGTTCTTC	CASMQGANNEQFF
TRBJ1-5	.	TRBV27	.	TGTGCCAGCAGTCCAACGGGACACATCAATCAGCCCCAGCATTTT	CASSPTGHINQPQHF
TRBJ2-1	.	TRBV5-1	TRBD2	TGCGCCAGCAGCGCCGGGCCCCTCGCGGGGGTAAGAAATGAGCAGTTCTTC	CASSAGPLAGVRNEQFF
TRBJ1-1	once	TRBV6-5	.	TGTGCCAGCAGTTACAGGGTGGGCACTGAAGCTTTCTTT	CASSYRVGTEAFF
TRBJ1-2	.	TRBV29-1	TRBD1	TGCAGCGTTTGGCAGGGGGCTGGCTATGGCTACACCTTC	CSVWQGAGYGYTF
TRBJ2-3	.	TRBV19	TRBD2	TGTGCCAGTAGTATAAGGGGAGGCGGGGGGAGGGATACGCAGTATTTT	CASSIRGGGGRDTQYF
TRBJ2-5	.	TRBV9	.	TGTGCCAGCAGCCCCACCCACAGGAGAAAAGAGACCCAGTACTTC	CASSPTHRRKETQYF
TRBJ2-5	.	TRBV7-6	.	TGTGCCAGCAGCTTAGTAGGAGGGATGGGAGAGACCCAGTACTTC	CASSLVGGMGETQYF
TRBJ2-3	.	TRBV7-2	.	TGTGCCAGCAGCTTAGATTATGGAGATACGCAGTATTTT	CASSLDYGDTQYF